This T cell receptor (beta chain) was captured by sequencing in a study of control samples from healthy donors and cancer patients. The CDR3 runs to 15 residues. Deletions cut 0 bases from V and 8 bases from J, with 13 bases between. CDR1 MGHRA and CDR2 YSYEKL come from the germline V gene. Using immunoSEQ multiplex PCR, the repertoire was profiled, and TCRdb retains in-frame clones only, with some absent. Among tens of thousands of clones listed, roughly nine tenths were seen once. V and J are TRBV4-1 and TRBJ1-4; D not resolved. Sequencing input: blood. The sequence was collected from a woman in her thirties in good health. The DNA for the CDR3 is TGCGCCAGCAGCCAAGATCTGGGATTACGGGAAAAACTGTTTTTT. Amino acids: CASSQDLGLREKLFF.